This entry is about one T cell receptor (beta chain). Its cognate antigen is unknown. Here immunoSEQ multiplex PCR was the method, and the copy in TCRdb shows in-frame clones only, minus some. The sample contains about 51,000 clones, about 83% of which appear only once. Germline V gene data show CDR1 as PRHDT and CDR2 as FYEKMQ (reference sequence). The CDR3 totals 16 residues. Trimming cost V 0 bases and J 3 bases; bases outside gene matches: 3. This entry is derived from a study of a mutant IDH1 vaccine in newly diagnosed glioma. Study-wide findings and caveats: Pseudoprogression seemed unlinked to shifts in top peripheral T cell clonotypes.

Time point in this sample: baseline, week 1 (first vaccination visit). Treatment given: pre-vaccination baseline after standard-of-care therapy. The receptor was isolated from a woman in her 40s with glioma. The genes are TRBV13 and TRBJ2-2; 8 bases are shared with TRBD2. This specimen consisted of PBMCs, obtained from a glioma patient treated with radiotherapy, temozolomide or both. The CDR3 spells CASSLGGGEDTGELFF. The DNA for the CDR3 is TGTGCCAGCAGCTTAGGCGGGGGGGAGGACACCGGGGAGCTGTTTTTT.